This is a list of T cell receptor beta chains from one sample in a study of metastatic and nonmetastatic thyroid tumors. TCRdb reanalyzed the PCR reads via MiXCR. This table has roughly 63,000 clones, 15% to 20% appearing once. The sample consisted of blood. These receptors were collected from a male donor with papillary thyroid cancer or a benign thyroid nodule (not recorded which). Some clones in this sample may be carry-over from other donors' samples. Each CDR3 is given with its conserved first and last residue. A D gene is named only where the DNA matches it firmly. Not all rows give a size; the values are once, few, many and, for expanded clones, a class.

>.|TRBV20-1|many|TRBJ1-5
CSARDFMGPLREEGQPQHF
TGCAGTGCTAGAGATTTTATGGGACCATTGCGGGAGGAGGGTCAGCCCCAGCATTTT
>.|TRBV5-1|.|TRBJ1-2
CASRLAQVPYGYTF
TGCGCCAGCAGATTGGCACAAGTGCCTTATGGCTACACCTTC
>.|TRBV6-2/TRBV6-3|many|TRBJ1-3
CASRGDSLLAGNTIYF
TGTGCCAGCAGGGGGGACTCCCTCCTTGCTGGAAACACCATATATTTT
>.|TRBV7-8|.|TRBJ2-2
CASSLGGGAGTGELFF
TGTGCCAGCAGCTTAGGGGGGGGCGCGGGCACCGGGGAGCTGTTTTTT
>TRBD1|TRBV7-3|many|TRBJ2-5
CASSLGQGGRETQYF
TGTGCCAGCAGCCTCGGACAGGGTGGAAGAGAGACCCAGTACTTC
>TRBD1|TRBV7-9|many|TRBJ1-4
CASSSGTGAGEKLFF
TGTGCCAGCAGCTCCGGGACAGGGGCGGGCGAAAAACTGTTTTTT
>TRBD2|TRBV20-1|many|TRBJ2-4
CSARGTVAGDIAKNIQYF
TGCAGTGCTAGGGGGACTGTAGCGGGGGACATTGCCAAAAACATTCAGTACTTC
>TRBD1|TRBV18|many|TRBJ1-1
CASSPLQGASTEAFF
TGTGCCAGCTCACCTTTACAGGGGGCCAGCACTGAAGCTTTCTTT
>.|TRBV27|.|TRBJ2-3
CASSLSQGLDTQYF
TGTGCCAGCAGTTTATCCCAGGGATTAGATACGCAGTATTTT
>.|TRBV30|many|TRBJ1-5
CAWSTQGVSNQPQHF
TGTGCCTGGAGCACTCAGGGAGTGAGCAATCAGCCCCAGCATTTT
>TRBD1|TRBV5-1|.|TRBJ2-3
CASSASGQEPLTDTQYF
TGCGCCAGCAGCGCCTCGGGACAGGAGCCACTTACAGATACGCAGTATTTT
>TRBD2|TRBV7-9|many|TRBJ2-4
CASSSGLENIQYF
TGTGCCAGCAGCTCGGGACTAGAGAACATTCAGTACTTC
>.|TRBV7-9|many|TRBJ1-6
CASSLERGMNSPLHF
TGTGCCAGCAGCTTAGAGAGGGGAATGAATTCACCCCTCCACTTT
>.|TRBV6-1|medium-sized|TRBJ1-6
CASSELPSFTGADSPLHF
TGTGCCAGCAGCGAACTACCTTCCTTTACGGGGGCTGATTCACCCCTCCACTTT